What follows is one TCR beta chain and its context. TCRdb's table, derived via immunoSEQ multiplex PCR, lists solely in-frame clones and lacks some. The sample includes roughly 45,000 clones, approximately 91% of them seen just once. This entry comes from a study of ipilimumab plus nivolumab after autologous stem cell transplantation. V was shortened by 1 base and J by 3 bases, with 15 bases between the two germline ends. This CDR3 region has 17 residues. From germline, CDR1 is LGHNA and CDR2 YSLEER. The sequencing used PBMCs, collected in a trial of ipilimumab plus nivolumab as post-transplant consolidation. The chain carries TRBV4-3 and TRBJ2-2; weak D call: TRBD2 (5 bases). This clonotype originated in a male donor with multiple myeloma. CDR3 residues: CASSQAVTEADTGELFF. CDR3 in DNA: TGCGCCAGCAGCCAAGCTGTCACGGAGGCGGACACCGGGGAGCTGTTTTTT.